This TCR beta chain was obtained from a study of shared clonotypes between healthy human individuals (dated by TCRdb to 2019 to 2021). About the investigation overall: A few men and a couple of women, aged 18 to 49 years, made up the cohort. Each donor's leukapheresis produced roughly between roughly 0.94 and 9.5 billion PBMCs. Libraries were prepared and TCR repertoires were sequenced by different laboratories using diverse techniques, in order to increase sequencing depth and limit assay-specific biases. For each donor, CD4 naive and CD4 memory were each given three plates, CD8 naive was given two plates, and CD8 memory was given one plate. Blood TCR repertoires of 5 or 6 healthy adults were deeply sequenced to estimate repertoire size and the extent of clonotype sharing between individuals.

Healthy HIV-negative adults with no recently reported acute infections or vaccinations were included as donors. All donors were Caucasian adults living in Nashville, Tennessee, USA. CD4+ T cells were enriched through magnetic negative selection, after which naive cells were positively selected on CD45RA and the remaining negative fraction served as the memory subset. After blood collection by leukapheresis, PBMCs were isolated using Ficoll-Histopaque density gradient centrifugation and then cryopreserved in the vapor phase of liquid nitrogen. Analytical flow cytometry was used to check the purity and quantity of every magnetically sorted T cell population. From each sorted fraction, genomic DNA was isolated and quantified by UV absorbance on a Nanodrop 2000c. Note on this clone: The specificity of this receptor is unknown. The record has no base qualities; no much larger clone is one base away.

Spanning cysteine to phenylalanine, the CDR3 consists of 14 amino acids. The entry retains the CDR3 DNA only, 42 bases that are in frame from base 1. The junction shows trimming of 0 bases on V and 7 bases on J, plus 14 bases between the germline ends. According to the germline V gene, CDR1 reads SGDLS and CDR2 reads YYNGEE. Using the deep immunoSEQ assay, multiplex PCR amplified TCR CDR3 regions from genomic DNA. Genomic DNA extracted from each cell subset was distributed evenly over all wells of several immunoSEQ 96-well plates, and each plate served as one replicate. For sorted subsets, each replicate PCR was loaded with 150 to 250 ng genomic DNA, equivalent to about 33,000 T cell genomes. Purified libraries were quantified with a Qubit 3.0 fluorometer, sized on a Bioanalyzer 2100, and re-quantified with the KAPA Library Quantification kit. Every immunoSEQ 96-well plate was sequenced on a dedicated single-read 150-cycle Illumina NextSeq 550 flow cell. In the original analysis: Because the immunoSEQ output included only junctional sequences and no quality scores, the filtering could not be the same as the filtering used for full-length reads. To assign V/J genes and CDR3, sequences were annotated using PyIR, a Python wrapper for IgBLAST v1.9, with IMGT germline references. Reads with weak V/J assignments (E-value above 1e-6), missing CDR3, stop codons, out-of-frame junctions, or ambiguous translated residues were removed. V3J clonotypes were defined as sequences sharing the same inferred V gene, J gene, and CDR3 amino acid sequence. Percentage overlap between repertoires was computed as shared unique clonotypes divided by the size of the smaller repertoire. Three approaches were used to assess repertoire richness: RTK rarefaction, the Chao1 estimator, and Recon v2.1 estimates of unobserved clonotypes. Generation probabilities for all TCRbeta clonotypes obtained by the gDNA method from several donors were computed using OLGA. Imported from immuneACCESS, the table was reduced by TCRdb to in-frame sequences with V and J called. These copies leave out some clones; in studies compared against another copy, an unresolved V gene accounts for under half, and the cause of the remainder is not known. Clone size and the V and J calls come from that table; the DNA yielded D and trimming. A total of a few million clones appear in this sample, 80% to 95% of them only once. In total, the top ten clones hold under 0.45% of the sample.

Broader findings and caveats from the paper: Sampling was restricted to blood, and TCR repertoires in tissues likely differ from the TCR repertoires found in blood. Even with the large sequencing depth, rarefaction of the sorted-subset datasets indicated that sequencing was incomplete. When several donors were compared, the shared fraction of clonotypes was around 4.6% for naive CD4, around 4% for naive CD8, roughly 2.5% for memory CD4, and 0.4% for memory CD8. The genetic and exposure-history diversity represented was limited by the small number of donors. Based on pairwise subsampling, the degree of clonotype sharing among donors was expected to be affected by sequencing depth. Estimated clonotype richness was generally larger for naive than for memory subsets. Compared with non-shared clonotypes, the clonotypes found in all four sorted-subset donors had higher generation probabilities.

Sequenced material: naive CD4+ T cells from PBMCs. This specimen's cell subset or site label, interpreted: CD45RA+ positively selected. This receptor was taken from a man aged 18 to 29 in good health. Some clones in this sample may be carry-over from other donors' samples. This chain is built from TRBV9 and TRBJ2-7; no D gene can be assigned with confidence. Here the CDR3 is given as CASSVGPPAREQYF. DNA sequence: TGTGCCAGCAGCGTAGGTCCCCCGGCTCGGGAGCAGTACTTC. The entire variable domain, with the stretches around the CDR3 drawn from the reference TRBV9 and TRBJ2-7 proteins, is DSGVTQTPKHLITATGQRVTLRCSPRSGDLSVYWYQQSLDQGLQFLIQYYNGEERAKGNILERFSAQQFPDLHSELNLSSLELGDSALYFCASSVGPPAREQYFGPGTRLTVT.